This TCR beta chain was identified in a study of T-cell reconstitution after alpha-beta-depleted transplantation in children. Unique molecular identifiers featured in how the TCRbeta library was prepared. TCRdb recomputed calls from the PCR reads with MiXCR, one row per CDR3 protein. The sample records 750,000 to 950,000 distinct CDR3 sequences, about 15% being singletons. Germline assignment: CDR1 SGHRS and CDR2 YFSETQ. CDR3 length: 18 amino acids. Trimming pared 0 bases from V and 6 bases from J, leaving 22 bases between. Whole-study results and caveats: Reportedly, alpha-beta T cells present about two months post-transplant originated from several hundred expanded clones of graft origin.

This clonotype was seen a handful of times. Its specificity is not known. The V gene is TRBV5-1, the J gene TRBJ2-1, with D perhaps TRBD2 (7 bases). The sequencing used PBMCs, mostly from graft donor cells, collected 360 days after TCRalphabeta/CD19-depleted stem cell transplant. The sequence came from a male patient between 10 and 17 years old who had a stem cell transplant for acute lymphoblastic leukemia, so the T cells may come from the graft donor. The CDR3 DNA is TGCGCCAGCAGCTTGGGGCTCGCCTGGAGGGGGAGGGGCAATGAGCAGTTCTTC. This gives the protein CASSLGLAWRGRGNEQFF. The complete variable domain, with remaining parts taken from reference TRBV5-1 and TRBJ2-1, reads KAGVTQTPRYLIKTRGQQVTLSCSPISGHRSVSWYQQTPGQGLQFLFEYFSETQRNKGNFPGRFSGRQFSNSRSEMNVSTLELGDSALYLCASSLGLAWRGRGNEQFFGPGTRLTVL.